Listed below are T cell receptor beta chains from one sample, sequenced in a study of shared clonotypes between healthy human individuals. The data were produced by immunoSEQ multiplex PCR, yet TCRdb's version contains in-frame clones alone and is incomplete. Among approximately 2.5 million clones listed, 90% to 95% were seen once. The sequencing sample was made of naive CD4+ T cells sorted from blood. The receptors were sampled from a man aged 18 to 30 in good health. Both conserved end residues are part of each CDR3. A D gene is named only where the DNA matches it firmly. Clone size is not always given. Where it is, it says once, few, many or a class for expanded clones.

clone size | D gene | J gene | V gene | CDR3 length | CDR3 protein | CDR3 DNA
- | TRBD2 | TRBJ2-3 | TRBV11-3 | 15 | CASRSSGKSTDTQYF | TGTGCCAGCAGATCCAGCGGGAAGTCCACAGATACGCAGTATTTT
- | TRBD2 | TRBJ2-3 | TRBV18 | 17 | CASSPRTSGGDTDTQYF | TGTGCCAGCTCACCCCGGACTAGCGGGGGGGACACAGATACGCAGTATTTT
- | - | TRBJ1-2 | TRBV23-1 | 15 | CASSRTASLNYGYTF | TGCGCCAGCAGCCGAACGGCTTCCCTGAACTATGGCTACACCTTC
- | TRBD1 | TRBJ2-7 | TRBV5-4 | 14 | CASSLEGQNYEQYF | TGTGCCAGCAGCTTGGAGGGACAGAACTACGAGCAGTACTTC
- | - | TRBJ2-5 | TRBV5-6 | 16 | CASTPFGRAEQETQYF | TGTGCCAGCACGCCGTTTGGGCGGGCCGAACAAGAGACCCAGTACTTC
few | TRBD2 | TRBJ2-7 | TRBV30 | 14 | CAWSLRLALDEQYF | TGTGCCTGGAGTCTACGACTAGCCTTGGACGAGCAGTACTTC
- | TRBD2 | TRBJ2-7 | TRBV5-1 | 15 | CASSSVAGVRDEQYF | TGCGCCAGCAGCTCGGTAGCGGGAGTGAGGGACGAGCAGTACTTC
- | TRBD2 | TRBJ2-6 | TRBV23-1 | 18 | CASSPPGRGGPGANVLTF | TGCGCCAGCAGTCCCCCTGGGCGGGGGGGCCCGGGGGCCAACGTCCTGACTTTC
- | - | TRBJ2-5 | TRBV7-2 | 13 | CASSQLPQETQYF | TGTGCCAGCAGCCAGTTACCACAAGAGACCCAGTACTTC
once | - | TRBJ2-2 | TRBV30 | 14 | CACPGHRNTGELFF | TGTGCCTGCCCCGGACACAGGAACACCGGGGAGCTGTTTTTT
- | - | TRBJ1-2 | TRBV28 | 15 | CASRTPEGRAGGYTF | TGTGCCAGCAGGACCCCTGAGGGCCGAGCTGGGGGCTACACCTTC
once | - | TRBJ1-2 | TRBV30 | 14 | CAWSGQGDWYGYTF | TGTGCCTGGAGTGGGCAGGGTGATTGGTATGGCTACACCTTC
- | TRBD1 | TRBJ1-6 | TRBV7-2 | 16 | CASSLEAGGRITPLHF | TGTGCCAGCAGCTTAGAGGCAGGGGGCCGTATAACACCCCTCCACTTT
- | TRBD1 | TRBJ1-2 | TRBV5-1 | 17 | CASSVGGTAASTYGYTF | TGCGCCAGCAGCGTGGGAGGGACAGCAGCTTCTACCTATGGCTACACCTTC
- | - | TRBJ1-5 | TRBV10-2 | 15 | CASSESWGSNQPQHF | TGCGCCAGCAGTGAGTCGTGGGGCAGCAATCAGCCCCAGCATTTT
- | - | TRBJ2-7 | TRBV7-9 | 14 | CASSPTQGSYEQYF | TGTGCCAGCAGCCCAACTCAAGGGAGCTACGAGCAGTACTTC
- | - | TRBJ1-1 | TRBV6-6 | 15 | CASSQAGTLNTEAFF | TGTGCCAGCAGTCAAGCTGGGACCTTGAACACTGAAGCTTTCTTT
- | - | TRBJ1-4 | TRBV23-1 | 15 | CASSLPGATNEKLFF | TGCGCCAGCAGTCTACCGGGGGCAACTAATGAAAAACTGTTTTTT
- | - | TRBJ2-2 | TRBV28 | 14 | CASSLNGGTGELFF | TGTGCCAGCAGTTTGAACGGGGGCACCGGGGAGCTGTTTTTT
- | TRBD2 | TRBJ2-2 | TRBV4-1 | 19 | CASSLFGLAGGTNTGELFF | TGCGCCAGCAGCCTCTTCGGGCTAGCGGGGGGGACGAACACCGGGGAGCTGTTTTTT
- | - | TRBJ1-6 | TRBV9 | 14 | CASSVGGNNSPLHF | TGTGCCAGCAGCGTAGGAGGGAATAATTCACCCCTCCACTTT
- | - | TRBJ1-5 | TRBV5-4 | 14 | CASSRGGGNQPQHF | TGTGCCAGCAGCCGGGGAGGGGGAAATCAGCCCCAGCATTTT
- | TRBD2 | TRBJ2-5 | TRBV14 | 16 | CASSQGGAGGGETQYF | TGTGCCAGCAGCCAAGGAGGAGCGGGAGGGGGAGAGACCCAGTACTTC
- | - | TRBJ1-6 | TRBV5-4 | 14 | CASSAGHPNSPLHF | TGTGCCAGCAGCGCGGGACACCCTAATTCACCCCTCCACTTT
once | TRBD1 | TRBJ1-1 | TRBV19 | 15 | CASTPSGQGGTEAFF | TGTGCCAGTACCCCCTCGGGACAGGGGGGCACTGAAGCTTTCTTT
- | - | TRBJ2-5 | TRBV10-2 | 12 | CATTDRQETQYF | TGCGCCACCACGGACAGACAAGAGACCCAGTACTTC
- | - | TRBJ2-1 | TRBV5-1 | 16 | CASSTSIQGGYNEQFF | TGCGCCAGCAGCACCTCGATACAGGGTGGATACAATGAGCAGTTCTTC
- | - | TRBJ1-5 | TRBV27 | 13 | CASSLQDLGPQHF | TGTGCCAGCAGCCTACAGGACTTAGGACCCCAGCATTTT
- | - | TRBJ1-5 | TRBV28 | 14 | CASNVRQVNQPQHF | TGTGCCAGCAACGTTAGACAAGTGAATCAGCCCCAGCATTTT
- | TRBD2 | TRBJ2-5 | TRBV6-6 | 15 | CASSISRGEQETQYF | TGTGCCAGCAGTATTAGTCGGGGGGAACAAGAGACCCAGTACTTC
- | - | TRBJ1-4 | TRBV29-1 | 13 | CSVGQTTNEKLFF | TGCAGCGTCGGACAGACAACTAATGAAAAACTGTTTTTT
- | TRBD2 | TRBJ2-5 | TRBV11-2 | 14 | CASRTLAGIETQYF | TGTGCCAGCAGAACTCTAGCGGGGATCGAGACCCAGTACTTC
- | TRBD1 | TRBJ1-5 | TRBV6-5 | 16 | CASSLARDRDNQPQHF | TGTGCCAGCAGTTTAGCCCGGGACAGGGACAATCAGCCCCAGCATTTT
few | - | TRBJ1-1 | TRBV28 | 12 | CASSPRVSEAFF | TGTGCCAGCAGTCCCAGGGTATCTGAAGCTTTCTTT
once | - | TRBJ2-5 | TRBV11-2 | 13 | CASSLAGWETQYF | TGTGCCAGCAGCTTAGCCGGGTGGGAGACCCAGTACTTC
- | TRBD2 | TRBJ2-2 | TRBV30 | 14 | CAWSVGGGFGELFF | TGTGCCTGGAGTGTTGGCGGGGGGTTCGGGGAGCTGTTTTTT
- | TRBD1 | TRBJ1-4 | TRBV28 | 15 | CASSWTGPTNEKLFF | TGTGCCAGCAGTTGGACAGGGCCAACTAATGAAAAACTGTTTTTT
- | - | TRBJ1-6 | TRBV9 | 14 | CASSRTDSNSPLHF | TGTGCCAGCAGCCGTACGGACAGTAATTCACCCCTCCACTTT
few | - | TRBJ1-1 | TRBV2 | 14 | CASSEVGGNTEAFF | TGTGCCAGCAGTGAAGTAGGAGGGAACACTGAAGCTTTCTTT
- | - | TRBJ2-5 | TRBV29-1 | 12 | CSVAQGQETQYF | TGCAGCGTTGCCCAGGGTCAAGAGACCCAGTACTTC